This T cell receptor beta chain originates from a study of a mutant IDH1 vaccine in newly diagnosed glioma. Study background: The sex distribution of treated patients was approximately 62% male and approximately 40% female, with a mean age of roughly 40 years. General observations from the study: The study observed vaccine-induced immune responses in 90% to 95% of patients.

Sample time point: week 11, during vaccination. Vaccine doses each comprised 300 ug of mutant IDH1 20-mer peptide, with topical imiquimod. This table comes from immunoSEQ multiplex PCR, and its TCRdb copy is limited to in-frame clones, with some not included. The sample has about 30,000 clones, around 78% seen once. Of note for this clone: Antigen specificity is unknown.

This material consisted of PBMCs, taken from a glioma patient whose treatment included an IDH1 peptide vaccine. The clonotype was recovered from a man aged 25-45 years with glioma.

CDR3 sequence: CASSRVPGGFNQPQHF. For the CDR3, the DNA is TGCGCCAGCAGCCGAGTTCCAGGGGGCTTCAATCAGCCCCAGCATTTT. The genes are TRBV4-1 and TRBJ1-5, with 8 bases aligning to TRBD1. CDR3 length: 16 amino acids. The V gene end was trimmed by 4 bases and the J gene end by 3 bases; junction bases not matched to a gene: 8. Germline lookup yields CDR1 MGHRA and CDR2 YSYEKL.